The rows below give T cell receptor beta chains drawn from one sample of a study of cytomegalovirus exposure and HLA in healthy donors. The protocol was immunoSEQ multiplex PCR, while the TCRdb copy is restricted to in-frame clones and leaves out a portion. The sample contains fewer than 200,000 clones, approximately 89% of which appear only once. Specimen: PBMCs. The receptors here all came from a man aged 18 to 29 in good health and CMV-seropositive. The CDR3 runs from the conserved cysteine through the conserved F or W. D genes are given only for firm matches. Clone size is given for some rows only: seen once, a few or many times, or a class if the clone is expanded.

clone_size,v_call,j_call,d_call,cdr3_nt,cdr3_aa
.,TRBV2,TRBJ1-1,.,TGTGCCAGCAGCGGCGGGAGTGGCCCAAAGGGTGAAGCTTTCTTT,CASSGGSGPKGEAFF
.,TRBV7-2,TRBJ2-3,.,TGTGCCAGCAGCTTCGCGGTGGCTAGCACAGATACGCAGTATTTT,CASSFAVASTDTQYF
.,TRBV18,TRBJ2-7,TRBD1,TGTGCCAGCTCACCGAGGCAACTAGGGACAGGGGGAACCTACGAGCAGTACTTC,CASSPRQLGTGGTYEQYF
.,TRBV27,TRBJ2-7,TRBD2,TGTGCCAGCAGTATACGAGCAAGTGTACTAGCGGGATGGTACGAGCAGTACTTC,CASSIRASVLAGWYEQYF
.,TRBV18,TRBJ1-1,TRBD1,TGTGCCAGCTCATGGACAGGGGGAGAGGCTGAAGCTTTCTTT,CASSWTGGEAEAFF
.,TRBV7-9,TRBJ1-1,.,TGTGCCAGCAGCCGCGCTTCGGGGGTGGTCACTGAAGCTTTCTTT,CASSRASGVVTEAFF
.,TRBV9,TRBJ2-5,TRBD2,TGTGCCAGCACCCCCTCGACTAGCGGGTTAGAGACCCAGTACTTC,CASTPSTSGLETQYF
.,TRBV18,TRBJ1-2,TRBD1,TGTGCCAGCTCACCATCCAGGGGGTCACGGGGCTACACCTTC,CASSPSRGSRGYTF
.,TRBV6-5,TRBJ2-7,TRBD1,TGTGCCAGCAGTTACGGACAGGGGGCTTACGAGCAGTACTTC,CASSYGQGAYEQYF
.,TRBV7-6,TRBJ2-6,TRBD1,TGTGCCAGCAGCCCGTGGACAGGGATCGTCTCTGGGGCCAACGTCCTGACTTTC,CASSPWTGIVSGANVLTF
.,TRBV27,TRBJ1-1,TRBD1,TGTGCCAGCAGTCCTTCAGGGGGCATCTTGGACACTGAAGCTTTCTTT,CASSPSGGILDTEAFF
.,TRBV29-1,TRBJ2-7,.,TGCAGCGTCGAGCTACAGAGCTCCTACGAGCAGTACTTC,CSVELQSSYEQYF
.,TRBV7-2,TRBJ2-5,.,TGTGCCAGCAGCTTAGGTGTGGGGCAACAAGAGACCCAGTACTTC,CASSLGVGQQETQYF
.,TRBV5-6,TRBJ1-5,TRBD1,TGTGCCAGCAGCTTAAATTCAGGGGGGATTGATCAGCCCCAGCATTTT,CASSLNSGGIDQPQHF
once,TRBV6-6,TRBJ2-7,TRBD2,TGTGCCAGCAGTTCCCCAGCAGGGAGGGTTTACGAGCAGTACTTC,CASSSPAGRVYEQYF
.,TRBV9,TRBJ2-5,TRBD2,TGTGCCAGCAGCGTTGGGGGAGGGAGCCAAGAGACCCAGTACTTC,CASSVGGGSQETQYF
.,TRBV7-2,TRBJ2-7,TRBD2,TGTGCCAGCAGCATCGGGACTAGCGGGGTCCTTCAGTACTTC,CASSIGTSGVLQYF
.,TRBV14,TRBJ2-1,.,TGTGCCAGCAGCCAAGACCCAAGCGGATACAATGAGCAGTTCTTC,CASSQDPSGYNEQFF
.,TRBV9,TRBJ2-3,TRBD2,TGTGCCAGCAGCCCTAGCGGGAGGGCCCGTCCCACAGATACGCAGTATTTT,CASSPSGRARPTDTQYF
.,TRBV5-8,TRBJ2-5,TRBD2,TGTGCCAGCAGCTTGACTAGCGGGAGTCAAGAGACCCAGTACTTC,CASSLTSGSQETQYF
.,TRBV7-2,TRBJ1-2,TRBD1,TGTGCCAGCAGCTGGACAGGGGTTGGCTACACCTTC,CASSWTGVGYTF
.,TRBV5-5,TRBJ1-5,.,TGTGCCAGCAGCTTAGAAGGCGGTCTTAATCAGCCCCAGCATTTT,CASSLEGGLNQPQHF
.,TRBV7-9,TRBJ2-7,.,TGTGCCAGCAGCACACCCCCCGATCAGGACGAGCAGTACTTC,CASSTPPDQDEQYF
.,TRBV7-9,TRBJ1-5,TRBD1,TGTGCCAGCAGCTCTTCGACAGGGAATCAGCCCCAGCATTTT,CASSSSTGNQPQHF
.,TRBV6-1,TRBJ2-3,TRBD2,TGTGCCAGCAGTGGACTAGCAACGGGAGATACGCAGTATTTT,CASSGLATGDTQYF
.,TRBV11-1,TRBJ2-2,.,TGTGCCAGCAGCCTTCAGGTACCGAACACCGGGGAGCTGTTTTTT,CASSLQVPNTGELFF
once,TRBV27,TRBJ1-2,.,TGTGCCAGCAGTTTCCCCCCCAGGGTTTTTGTCACCCCCAATAGCCGGGGCTACACCTTC,CASSFPPRVFVTPNSRGYTF
.,TRBV9,TRBJ1-2,TRBD1,TGTGCCAGCAGCGTGGGGACAGGTAATGAACCTTTAGATGGCTACACCTTC,CASSVGTGNEPLDGYTF
.,TRBV6-5,TRBJ2-3,.,TGTGCCAGCAGTTACTCGGCGGTTAGCACAGATACGCAGTATTTT,CASSYSAVSTDTQYF
.,TRBV7-9,TRBJ1-1,.,TGTGCCAGCAGCCCGAAGACACTTTGGGAAGCTTTCTTT,CASSPKTLWEAFF
.,TRBV27,TRBJ1-1,.,TGTGCCAGCAGTCCTCGGGTGAACACTGAAGCTTTCTTT,CASSPRVNTEAFF
.,TRBV10-3,TRBJ1-1,.,TGTGCCATCAGTGGGGGGCACCGGGGCCCCTTCCTGATGAACACTGAAGCTTTCTTT,CAISGGHRGPFLMNTEAFF
.,TRBV19,TRBJ1-3,.,TGTGCCAGTAGTATAGGACACCTCTCTGGAAACACCATATATTTT,CASSIGHLSGNTIYF
.,TRBV5-4,TRBJ2-5,TRBD1,TGTGCCAGCAGCCCAAGGACAGGGAGAGAGACCCAGTACTTC,CASSPRTGRETQYF
.,TRBV30,TRBJ1-1,.,TGTGCCTGGAGACCACAGGGCTTCCTCATGAACACTGAAGCTTTCTTT,CAWRPQGFLMNTEAFF
.,TRBV29-1,TRBJ1-1,.,TGCAGCGTTTCCCCCAGAATGAACACTGAAGCTTTCTTT,CSVSPRMNTEAFF
.,TRBV19,TRBJ1-2,TRBD1,TGTGCCAGTAGTTGGACAGGGGATGGATATGGCTACACCTTC,CASSWTGDGYGYTF
.,TRBV28,TRBJ1-2,TRBD1,TGTGCCAGCAGTTTCACAGGGGCAGGGGACTATGGCTACACCTTC,CASSFTGAGDYGYTF
once,TRBV20-1,TRBJ1-1,.,TGCAGTGCGCGGACTTTCGTTGAAGCTTTCTTT,CSARTFVEAFF
.,TRBV14,TRBJ2-3,.,TGTGCCAGCAGTCCATTCTTCGGAGGGAGTAGCGCAGATACGCAGTATTTT,CASSPFFGGSSADTQYF
.,TRBV19,TRBJ1-3,.,TGTGCCACCGCTGACACGAGCTCTGGAAACACCATATATTTT,CATADTSSGNTIYF